This TCR beta chain was sequenced for a study of blood T cell repertoires in COVID-19. The table came from immunoSEQ multiplex PCR; TCRdb's copy has only in-frame clones and leaves some out. This repertoire shows tens of thousands of clones, around 74% found once; its top ten account for roughly 5%. The CDR3 covers 14 residues. Trimming cost V 1 base and J 2 bases, with 8 bases left between them. Per the germline V gene, CDR1 is LGHDT and CDR2 is YNNKEL (reference sequence). The specimen was peripheral blood. J is TRBJ1-2 and V is TRBV3-1 (or the pseudogene TRBV3-2); maybe TRBD1 (6 bases). This receptor was taken from a woman over 75 with active or convalescent COVID-19. In DNA form, the CDR3 reads TGTGCCAGCAGCCAAGTCGACAGGAACTATGGCTACACCTTC. This codes for CASSQVDRNYGYTF.